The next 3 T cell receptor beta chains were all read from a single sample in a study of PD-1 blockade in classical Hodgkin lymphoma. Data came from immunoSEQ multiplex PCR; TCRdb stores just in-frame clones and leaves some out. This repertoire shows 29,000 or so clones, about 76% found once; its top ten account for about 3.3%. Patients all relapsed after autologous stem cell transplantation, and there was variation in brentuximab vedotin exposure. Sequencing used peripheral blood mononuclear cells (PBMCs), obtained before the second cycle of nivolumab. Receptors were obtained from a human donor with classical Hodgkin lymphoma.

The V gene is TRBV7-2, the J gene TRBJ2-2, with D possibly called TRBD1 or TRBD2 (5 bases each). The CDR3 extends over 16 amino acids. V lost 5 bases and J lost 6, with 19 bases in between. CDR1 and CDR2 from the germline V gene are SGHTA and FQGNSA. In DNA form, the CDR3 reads TGTGCCAGCAGCAGATCAGGGACGCCCGTTTCCGGGGAGCTGTTTTTT. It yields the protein CASSRSGTPVSGELFF.

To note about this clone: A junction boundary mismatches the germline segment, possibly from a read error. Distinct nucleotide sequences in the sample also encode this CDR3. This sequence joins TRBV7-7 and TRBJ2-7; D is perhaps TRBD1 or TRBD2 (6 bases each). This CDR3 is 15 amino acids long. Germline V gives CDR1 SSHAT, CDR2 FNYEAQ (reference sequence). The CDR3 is CASSLGTGATYEQYF. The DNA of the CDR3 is TGTGCTAGCAGCCTCGGGACGGGGGCAACCTACGAGCAGTACTTC.

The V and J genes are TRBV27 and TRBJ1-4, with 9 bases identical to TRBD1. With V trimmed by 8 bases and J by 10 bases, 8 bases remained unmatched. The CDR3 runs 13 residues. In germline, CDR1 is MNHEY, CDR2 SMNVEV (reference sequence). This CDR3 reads CASAGTGYAKLFF. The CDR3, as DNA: TGTGCCAGCGCCGGGACAGGGTATGCAAAACTGTTTTTT. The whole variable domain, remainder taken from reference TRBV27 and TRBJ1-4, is EAQVTQNPRYLITVTGKKLTVTCSQNMNHEYMSWYRQDPGLGLRQIYYSMNVEVTDKGDVPEGYKVSRKEKRNFPLILESPSPNQTSLYFCASAGTGYAKLFFGSGTQLSVL.